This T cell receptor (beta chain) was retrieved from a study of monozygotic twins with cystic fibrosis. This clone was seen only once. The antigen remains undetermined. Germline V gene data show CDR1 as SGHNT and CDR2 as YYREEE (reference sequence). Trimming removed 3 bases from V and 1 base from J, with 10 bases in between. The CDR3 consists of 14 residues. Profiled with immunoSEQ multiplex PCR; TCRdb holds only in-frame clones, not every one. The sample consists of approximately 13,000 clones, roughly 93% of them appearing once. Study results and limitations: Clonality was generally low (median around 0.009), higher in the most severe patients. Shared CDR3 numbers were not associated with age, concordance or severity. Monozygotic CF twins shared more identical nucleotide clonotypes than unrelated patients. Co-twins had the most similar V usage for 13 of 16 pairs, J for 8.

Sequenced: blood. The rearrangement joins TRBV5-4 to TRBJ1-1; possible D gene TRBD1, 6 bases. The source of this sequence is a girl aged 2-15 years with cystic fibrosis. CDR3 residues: CASSWDKWNTEAFF. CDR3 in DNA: TGTGCCAGCAGCTGGGACAAGTGGAACACTGAAGCTTTCTTT.